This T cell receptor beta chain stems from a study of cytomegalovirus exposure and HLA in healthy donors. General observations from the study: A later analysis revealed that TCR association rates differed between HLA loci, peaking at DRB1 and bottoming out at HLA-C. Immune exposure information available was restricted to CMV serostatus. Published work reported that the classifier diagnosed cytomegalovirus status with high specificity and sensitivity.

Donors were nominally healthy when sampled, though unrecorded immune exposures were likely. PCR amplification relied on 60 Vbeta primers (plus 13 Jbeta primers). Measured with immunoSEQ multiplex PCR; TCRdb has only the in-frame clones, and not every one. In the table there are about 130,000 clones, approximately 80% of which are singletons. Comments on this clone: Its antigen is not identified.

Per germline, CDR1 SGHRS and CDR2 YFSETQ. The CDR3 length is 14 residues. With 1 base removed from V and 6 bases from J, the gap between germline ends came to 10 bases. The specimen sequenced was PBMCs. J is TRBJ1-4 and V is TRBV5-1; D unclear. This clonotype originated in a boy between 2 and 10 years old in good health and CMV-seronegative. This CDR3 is CASSLKPLDEKLFF. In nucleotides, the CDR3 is TGCGCCAGCAGCTTGAAGCCGTTGGATGAAAAACTGTTTTTT.